This is a list of T cell receptor beta chains from one sample in a study of cytomegalovirus exposure and HLA in healthy donors. Repertoires were generated with immunoSEQ multiplex PCR, while TCRdb's copy carries only in-frame clones and drops some. The sample yields about 92,000 clones, under 85% seen once. Sequencing was carried out using PBMCs. These receptors were taken from a man over 45 in good health and CMV-seropositive. CDR3s include the opening cysteine and the closing phenylalanine or tryptophan. D genes are given only for firm matches. Not all rows give a size; the values are once, few, many and, for expanded clones, a class.

V gene	J gene	D gene	clone size	CDR3 DNA	CDR3 protein
TRBV5-6	TRBJ1-1	-	-	TGTGCCACGCACCGCAGGGTAGAGAGCACTGAAGCTTTCTTT	CATHRRVESTEAFF
TRBV4-3	TRBJ2-1	-	-	TGCGCCAGCAGCCAAGAGGGACTGAGCTCCTACAATGAGCAGTTCTTC	CASSQEGLSSYNEQFF
TRBV10-3	TRBJ2-5	TRBD2	-	TGTGCCATCGCCACGGGGGGGGGAGAAGAGACCCAGTACTTC	CAIATGGGEETQYF
TRBV10-3	TRBJ2-7	-	-	TGTGCCACCAGGACAGACCTCTACGAGCAGTACTTC	CATRTDLYEQYF
TRBV30	TRBJ2-6	-	-	TGTGCCTGGACACAGGGATCTGGGGCCAACGTCCTGACTTTC	CAWTQGSGANVLTF
TRBV5-1	TRBJ2-3	TRBD1	-	TGCGCCAGCAGCCCAGGGGGAAGCACAGATACGCAGTATTTT	CASSPGGSTDTQYF
TRBV7-2	TRBJ1-1	TRBD1	-	TGTGCCAGCAGCTTGGTGCTAGGAACAGGGGAGGCTTTCTTT	CASSLVLGTGEAFF
TRBV7-9	TRBJ2-3	-	once	TGTGCCAGCAAAGGAGACACAGATACGCAGTATTTT	CASKGDTDTQYF
TRBV7-3	TRBJ2-7	-	-	TGTGCCAGCAGCCCAACGGGTACCGGTCCCTACGAGCAGTACTTC	CASSPTGTGPYEQYF
TRBV5-4	TRBJ2-5	TRBD1	-	TGTGCCAGCAGCACCGGGTCCCCCGCAGGGGGCGAGGAGGAGACCCAGTACTTC	CASSTGSPAGGEEETQYF
TRBV7-2	TRBJ2-7	-	-	TGTGCCAGCAGCTTAGACTACGTGAGCTCCTACGAGCAGTACTTC	CASSLDYVSSYEQYF
TRBV7-2	TRBJ2-5	TRBD2	-	TGTGCCAGCAGCTTATCTTGGCTAGCGGGGAGCCAAGAGACCCAGTACTTC	CASSLSWLAGSQETQYF
TRBV6-5	TRBJ2-3	TRBD2	-	TGTGCCAGCAGTTACTTTGCGGGGGACACAGATACGCAGTATTTT	CASSYFAGDTDTQYF
TRBV25-1	TRBJ2-7	TRBD2	-	TGTGCCAGCAGTCCGACTAGCGGGGCCGGGACCTACGAGCAGTACTTC	CASSPTSGAGTYEQYF
TRBV18	TRBJ1-5	-	-	TGTGCCAGCTCACCCGACGGGAATCAGCCCCAGCATTTT	CASSPDGNQPQHF
TRBV7-9	TRBJ2-5	TRBD1	-	TGTGCCAGCAGCCCTGGGACAGGGGGCGTAGAGACCCAGTACTTC	CASSPGTGGVETQYF
TRBV7-2	TRBJ1-1	-	-	TGTGCCAGCAGCTTCGAGGTTTACACTGAAGCTTTCTTT	CASSFEVYTEAFF
TRBV5-5	TRBJ2-6	-	-	TGTGCCAGCAGCTTGGCGGGGGTTTCTGGGGCCAACGTCCTGACTTTC	CASSLAGVSGANVLTF
TRBV28	TRBJ1-5	-	-	TGTGCCAGCAGCCGGGGGGCCAATCAGCCCCAGAATTTT	CASSRGANQPQNF
TRBV9	TRBJ1-1	TRBD1	-	TGTGCCAGCAGCGCTGGGACAGACTTTCGTGAAGCTTTCTTT	CASSAGTDFREAFF
TRBV7-2	TRBJ1-1	TRBD1	-	TGTGCCAGCAGCTTCACAGGGGTTGACACTGAAGCTTTCTTT	CASSFTGVDTEAFF
TRBV6-1	TRBJ2-5	-	few	TGTGCCAGCAGTGAAGCTAACGGCCAAGAGACCCAGTACTTC	CASSEANGQETQYF
TRBV7-3	TRBJ2-1	TRBD2	-	TGTGCCAGCAGCTTAATGGGGGGGATGGATGAGCAGTTCTTC	CASSLMGGMDEQFF
TRBV14	TRBJ2-3	-	-	TGTGCCAGCAGCCACTCCAGACCCGGGACTGGTACAGATACGCAGTATTTT	CASSHSRPGTGTDTQYF
TRBV2	TRBJ2-2	TRBD1	-	TGTGCCAGCAGGACAGGGGCGCAGAACACCGGGGAGCTGTTTTTT	CASRTGAQNTGELFF
TRBV27	TRBJ2-7	-	-	TGTGCCAGCAGTTTAGATTCGAGGGTCTACGAGCAGTACTTC	CASSLDSRVYEQYF
TRBV7-9	TRBJ2-7	-	few	TGTGCCAGCAGCTTAGACAGCTCCTACGAGCAGTACTTC	CASSLDSSYEQYF
TRBV9	TRBJ2-3	-	-	TGTGCCAGCAGCGTAGCTTTCGGTTTCACAGATACGCAGTATTTT	CASSVAFGFTDTQYF
TRBV28	TRBJ2-7	-	-	TGTGCCAGCAGTACCCACTTGACAGGTCTCTCTACCAAGCAGTACTTC	CASSTHLTGLSTKQYF
TRBV18	TRBJ1-2	TRBD1	-	TGTGCCAGCTCACCTTCCCCGGACAGGAACTATGGCTACACCTTC	CASSPSPDRNYGYTF
TRBV9	TRBJ1-3	-	-	TGTGCCAGCAGCGTATCCGAGGGGACAGGAAACACCATATATTTT	CASSVSEGTGNTIYF
TRBV7-2	TRBJ1-1	-	-	TGTGCCAGCAGCTTACGTTGGGGGGGTCCCATGAACACTGAAGCTTTCTTT	CASSLRWGGPMNTEAFF
TRBV6-1	TRBJ1-2	TRBD1	-	TGTGCCAGCATTGGACAGGGGGCTTATGGCTACACCTTC	CASIGQGAYGYTF
TRBV19	TRBJ2-1	TRBD1	-	TGTGCCAGTAGTGAAAGGACAGGATTTTACAATGAGCAGTTCTTC	CASSERTGFYNEQFF
TRBV28	TRBJ1-2	-	-	TGTGCCAGCAGTTTTCCAGATTCTAACTATGGCTACACCTTC	CASSFPDSNYGYTF
TRBV6-6	TRBJ2-7	-	-	TGTGCCAGCAGTCCAAGACAGCCCTACGAGCAGTACTTC	CASSPRQPYEQYF
TRBV28	TRBJ1-2	TRBD1	once	TGTGCCAGCAGTCCCATTTCGGCGGCGGACAGGGTAAAGGATGGCTACCCCTTC	CASSPISAADRVKDGYPF
TRBV5-6	TRBJ1-2	TRBD1	-	TGTGCCAGCAGTCAGGACAGGGGGCACTATGGCTACACCTTC	CASSQDRGHYGYTF
TRBV7-3	TRBJ1-1	-	-	TGTGCCAGCAGTCCGGGCCCCACCACTTTAACAGGGTCGGCTTTCTTT	CASSPGPTTLTGSAFF
TRBV28	TRBJ1-6	-	-	TGTGCCAGCAGCTTCACAAATTCACCCCTCCACTTT	CASSFTNSPLHF
TRBV5-5	TRBJ1-1	-	-	TGTGCCAGCAGCTTCGAGGACATGAACACTGAAGCTTTCTTT	CASSFEDMNTEAFF
TRBV15	TRBJ2-1	-	-	TGTGCCACCACCCCCCAGGGGAGTTCCAATGAGCAGTTCTTC	CATTPQGSSNEQFF
TRBV6-6	TRBJ1-4	-	-	TGTGCCACGCTCGGGAATGAAAAACTGTTTTTT	CATLGNEKLFF
TRBV25-1	TRBJ1-2	TRBD1	-	TGTGCCAGCCAAGTGACAGGGTTGGCCTATGGCTACACCTTC	CASQVTGLAYGYTF
TRBV4-1	TRBJ2-7	TRBD2	-	TGCGCCAGCAGCCAAGACTTGCTAGCGGGGGGCTACGAGCAGTACTTC	CASSQDLLAGGYEQYF
TRBV30	TRBJ2-1	-	-	TGTGCCTGGAGTACTAGGGACAATGAGCAGTTCTTC	CAWSTRDNEQFF
TRBV7-8	TRBJ2-3	TRBD2	-	TGTGCCAGCAGCCACCCTAGCGGGGGGGCCCGGACAGATACGCAGTATTTT	CASSHPSGGARTDTQYF